These 4 T cell receptor beta chains originate from one sample sequenced in a study of patients and donors after allogeneic stem cell transplantation. TCRdb fed the RT-PCR reads into MiXCR, producing one record per CDR3 protein. Of about 410,000 distinct CDR3 sequences in the sample, approximately 16% were seen once. Sequencing was carried out using blood, either unsorted or a sorted T cell fraction (not recorded which). The receptors derive from a human donor who was either an allogeneic HSCT recipient or a stem cell or donor lymphocyte infusion donor (not recorded which). It is not recorded whose cells these are; they may come from a transplant donor.

This clonotype was recorded many times. The V gene is TRBV6-5, the J gene TRBJ1-2; 7 nucleotides match TRBD1. Germline CDR1 reads MNHEY; CDR2 reads SVGAGI. Trimming at V came to 10 bases and at J to 7 bases, leaving 9 bases not matched to a gene. This CDR3 comprises 12 residues. DNA for the CDR3: TGTGCCACCCGAGACAGGGCCGGTGGCTACACCTTC. It yields the protein CATRDRAGGYTF.

In this sample, this clonotype turned up many times. This sequence joins TRBV12-3 or TRBV12-4 and TRBJ1-1; D call uncertain. The CDR3 loop spans 13 amino acids. Trimming cost V 5 bases and J 1 base, with 8 bases left between them. In DNA, the CDR3 is TGTGCCAGCAGTGGGGAGGGGAACACTGAAGCTTTCTTT. It codes for CASSGEGNTEAFF.

This clonotype was detected a few times. This chain uses TRBV20-1 with TRBJ2-7; no clear D. This CDR3 is 15 amino acids long. In germline, CDR1 is DFQATT, CDR2 SNEGSKA (reference sequence). Trimming removed 0 bases from V and 6 bases from J, with 18 bases in between. The CDR3 bases are TGCAGTGCTAGAGATAAACAGCGAGAATACCCCGAGCAGTACTTC. Its translation: CSARDKQREYPEQYF.

The chain is built from TRBV4-3 and TRBJ1-1; 7 bases map to TRBD1. Germline CDR1 LGHNA, CDR2 YSLEER. The CDR3 is 14 residues long. With 0 bases clipped from V and 4 bases from J, the junction kept 2 bases outside the gene matches. CDR3 sequence reads: CASSQDGTATEAFF. The CDR3 nucleotides read TGCGCCAGCAGCCAAGACGGGACAGCCACTGAAGCTTTCTTT.